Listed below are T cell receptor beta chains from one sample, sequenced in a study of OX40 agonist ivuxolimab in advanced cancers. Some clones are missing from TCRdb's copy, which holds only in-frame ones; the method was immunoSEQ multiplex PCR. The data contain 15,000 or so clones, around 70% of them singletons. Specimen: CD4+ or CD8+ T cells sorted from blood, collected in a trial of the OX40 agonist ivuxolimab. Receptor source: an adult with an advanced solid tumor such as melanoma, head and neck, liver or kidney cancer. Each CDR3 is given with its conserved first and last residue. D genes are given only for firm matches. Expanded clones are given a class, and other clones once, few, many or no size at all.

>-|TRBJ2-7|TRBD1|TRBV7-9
CASSSRDRGRQRSYEQYF
TGTGCCAGCAGCTCGCGGGACAGGGGGCGACAGAGGTCCTACGAGCAGTACTTC
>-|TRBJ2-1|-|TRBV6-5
CASSYGGSDYYNEQFF
TGTGCCAGCAGTTACGGGGGTTCGGACTACTACAATGAGCAGTTCTTC
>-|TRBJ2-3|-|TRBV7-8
CASSPGPSTDTQYF
TGTGCCAGCAGCCCGGGACCGAGCACAGATACGCAGTATTTT
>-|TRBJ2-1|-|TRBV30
CAWSESRGLDEQFF
TGTGCCTGGAGTGAAAGCAGGGGACTGGATGAGCAGTTCTTC
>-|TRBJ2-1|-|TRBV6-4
CASSDVGDSYNEQFF
TGTGCCAGCAGTGACGTCGGCGATTCCTACAATGAGCAGTTCTTC
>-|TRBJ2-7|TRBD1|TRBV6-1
CASSLTGAISYEQYF
TGTGCCAGCAGTTTAACAGGGGCCATCTCCTACGAGCAGTACTTC
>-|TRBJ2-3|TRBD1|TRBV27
CASSFTGVITDTQYF
TGTGCCAGCAGTTTCACAGGGGTAATCACAGATACGCAGTATTTT
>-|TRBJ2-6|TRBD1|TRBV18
CASSPGDSSSSGANVLTF
TGTGCCAGCTCACCGGGGGACAGTTCTTCCTCTGGGGCCAACGTCCTGACTTTC
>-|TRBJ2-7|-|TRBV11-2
CASRIVDRSYEQYF
TGTGCCAGCAGGATCGTGGACAGAAGCTACGAGCAGTACTTC
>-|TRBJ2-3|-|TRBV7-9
CASSRKGISTDTQYF
TGTGCCAGCAGCAGAAAAGGGATTAGCACAGATACGCAGTATTTT
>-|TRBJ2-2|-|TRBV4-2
CASSQADGSIGELFF
TGTGCCAGCAGCCAAGCGGACGGGTCAATCGGGGAGCTGTTTTTT
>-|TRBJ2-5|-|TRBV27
CASSLLGGVGETQYF
TGTGCCAGCAGTTTATTAGGGGGGGTTGGGGAGACCCAGTACTTC
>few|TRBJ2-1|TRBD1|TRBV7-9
CASRPGTGGPSSYNEQFF
TGTGCCAGCAGACCCGGGACAGGGGGCCCCAGCTCCTACAATGAGCAGTTCTTC
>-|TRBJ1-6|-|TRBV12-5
CASGLGDASPLHF
TGTGCTAGTGGTTTGGGGGATGCTTCACCCCTCCACTTT
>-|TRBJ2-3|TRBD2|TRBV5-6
CASSLLAGEDTQYF
TGTGCCAGCAGCTTGCTAGCGGGAGAAGATACGCAGTATTTT
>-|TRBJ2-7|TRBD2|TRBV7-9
CASSSRTSGIDPYEQYF
TGTGCCAGCAGCTCCCGGACTAGCGGGATCGATCCCTACGAGCAGTACTTC
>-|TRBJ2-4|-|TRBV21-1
CASTGLAEAKNIQYF
TGTGCCAGCACAGGGCTAGCGGAAGCCAAAAACATTCAGTACTTC
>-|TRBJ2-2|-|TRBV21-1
CASSKRCDRASLNTGELFF
TGTGCCAGCAGCAAAAGGTGTGACAGGGCCTCCCTGAATACCGGGGAGCTGTTTTTT